Listed below are T cell receptor beta chains from one sample, sequenced in a study of CDR3 diversity in severe acne. MiXCR, run by TCRdb on the PCR reads, gives a single entry per CDR3 protein. Here the sample spans about 98,000 distinct CDR3 sequences, more than 45% being singletons. Sequenced input: blood. These receptors came from a male donor with acne. The CDR3 runs from the conserved cysteine through the conserved F or W. The D gene is left open where the match is weak.

>-|TRBV12-3/TRBV12-4|TRBJ2-5
CASSSRRLETQYF
>TRBD2|TRBV19|TRBJ2-7
CASVGLAGGEVEQYF
>-|TRBV20-1|TRBJ2-3
CSASEVAGTDTQYF
>-|TRBV6-5|TRBJ1-6
CASSSSGQLYNSPLHF
>TRBD2|TRBV24-1|TRBJ2-1
CATSDLGTSGRYNEQFF
>TRBD2|TRBV6-2/TRBV6-3|TRBJ2-1
CASSYNLLAGGRNEQFF
>TRBD1|TRBV5-1|TRBJ1-6
CASRNLRQGGFSPLHF
>-|TRBV11-2|TRBJ2-2
CASTRAGATGELFF
>TRBD1|TRBV10-2|TRBJ1-2
CASSAPGDRGYTF
>-|TRBV25-1|TRBJ2-7
CASGGGAYEQYF
>TRBD1|TRBV5-1|TRBJ1-2
CASSRTGTGGAPGYTF
>-|TRBV18|TRBJ2-7
CASSRTRQESSYEQYF
>TRBD1|TRBV7-8|TRBJ1-4
CACSEDRDATNEKLFF
>-|TRBV5-8|TRBJ1-6
CASSSLAGNSPLHF
>-|TRBV27|TRBJ1-2
CASRQGKDVGYTF
>-|TRBV4-1|TRBJ1-1
CASSQDWQIDTEAFF
>TRBD1|TRBV7-9|TRBJ1-5
CASSSGQAQHF